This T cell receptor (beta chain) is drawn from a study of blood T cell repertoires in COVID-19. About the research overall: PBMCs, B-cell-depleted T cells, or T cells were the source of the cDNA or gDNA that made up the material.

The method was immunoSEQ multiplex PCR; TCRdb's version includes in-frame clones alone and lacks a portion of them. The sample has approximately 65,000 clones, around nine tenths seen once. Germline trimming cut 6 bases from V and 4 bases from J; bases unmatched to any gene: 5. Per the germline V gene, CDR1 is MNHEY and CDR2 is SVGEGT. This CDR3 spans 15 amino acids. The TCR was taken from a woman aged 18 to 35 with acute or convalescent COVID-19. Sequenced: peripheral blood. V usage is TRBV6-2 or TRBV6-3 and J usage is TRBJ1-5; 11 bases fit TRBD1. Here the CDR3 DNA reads TGTGCCAGCAGCACCAGGGACAGGGGGAATCAGCCCCAGCATTTT. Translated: CASSTRDRGNQPQHF.